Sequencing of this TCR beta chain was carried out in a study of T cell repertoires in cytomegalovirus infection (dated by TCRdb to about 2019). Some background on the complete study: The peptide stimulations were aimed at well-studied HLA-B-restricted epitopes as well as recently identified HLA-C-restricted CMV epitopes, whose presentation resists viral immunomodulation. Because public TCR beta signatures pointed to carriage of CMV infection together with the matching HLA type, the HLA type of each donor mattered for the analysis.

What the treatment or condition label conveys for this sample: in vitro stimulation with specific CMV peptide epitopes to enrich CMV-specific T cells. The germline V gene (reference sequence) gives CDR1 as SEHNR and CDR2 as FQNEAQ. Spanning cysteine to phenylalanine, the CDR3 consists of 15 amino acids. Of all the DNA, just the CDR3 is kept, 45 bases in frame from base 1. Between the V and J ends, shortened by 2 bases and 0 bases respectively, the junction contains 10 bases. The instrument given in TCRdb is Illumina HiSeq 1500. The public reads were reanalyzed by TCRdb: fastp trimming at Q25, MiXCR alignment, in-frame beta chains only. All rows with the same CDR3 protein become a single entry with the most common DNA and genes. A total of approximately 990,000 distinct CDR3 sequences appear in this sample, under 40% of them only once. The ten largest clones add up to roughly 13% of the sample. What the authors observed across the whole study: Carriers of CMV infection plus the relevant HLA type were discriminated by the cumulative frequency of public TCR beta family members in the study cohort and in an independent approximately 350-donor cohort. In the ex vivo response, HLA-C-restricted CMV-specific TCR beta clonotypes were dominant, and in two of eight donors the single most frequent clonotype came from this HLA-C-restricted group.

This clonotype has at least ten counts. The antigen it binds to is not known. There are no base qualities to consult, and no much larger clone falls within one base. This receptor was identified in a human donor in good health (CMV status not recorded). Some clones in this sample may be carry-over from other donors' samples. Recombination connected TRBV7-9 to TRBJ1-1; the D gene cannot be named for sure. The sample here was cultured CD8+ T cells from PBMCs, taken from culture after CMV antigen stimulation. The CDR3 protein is CASSLSYGMNTEAFF. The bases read TGTGCCAGCAGCTTAAGTTACGGAATGAACACTGAAGCTTTCTTT.